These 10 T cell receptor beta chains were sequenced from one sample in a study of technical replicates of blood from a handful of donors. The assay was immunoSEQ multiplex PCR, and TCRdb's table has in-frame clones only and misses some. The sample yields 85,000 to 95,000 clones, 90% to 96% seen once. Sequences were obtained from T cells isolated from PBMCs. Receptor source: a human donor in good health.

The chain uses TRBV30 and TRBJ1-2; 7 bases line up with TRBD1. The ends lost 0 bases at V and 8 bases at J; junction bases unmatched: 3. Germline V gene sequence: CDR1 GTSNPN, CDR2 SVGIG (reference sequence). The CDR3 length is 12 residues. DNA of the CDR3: TGTGCCTGGAGTGTACAGGGGAGCGGCTACACCTTC. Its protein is CAWSVQGSGYTF.

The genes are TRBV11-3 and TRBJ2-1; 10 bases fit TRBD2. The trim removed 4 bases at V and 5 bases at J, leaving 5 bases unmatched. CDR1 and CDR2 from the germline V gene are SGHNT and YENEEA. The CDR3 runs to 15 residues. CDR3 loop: CASSWGTSVDNEQFF. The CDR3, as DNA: TGTGCCAGCAGCTGGGGGACTAGCGTTGACAATGAGCAGTTCTTC.

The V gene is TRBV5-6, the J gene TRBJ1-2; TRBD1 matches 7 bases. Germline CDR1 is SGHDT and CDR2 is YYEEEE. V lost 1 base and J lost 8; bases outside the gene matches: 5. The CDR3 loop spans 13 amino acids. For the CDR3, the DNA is TGTGCCAGCAGCTTGAATTCAGGGGGAGGCTACACCTTC. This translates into CASSLNSGGGYTF.

The CDR3 region has the DNA TGTGCCAGCAGCTTCGGGGGGGACTATGGCTACACCTTC. It encodes CASSFGGDYGYTF. The chain employs TRBV5-4 and TRBJ1-2; TRBD1 is a possible D gene (5 bases). The CDR3 contains 13 residues. CDR1 is SGHNT and CDR2 is YYREEE in the germline V gene (reference sequence). V was cut by 2 bases and J by 3 bases, with 8 bases left in between.

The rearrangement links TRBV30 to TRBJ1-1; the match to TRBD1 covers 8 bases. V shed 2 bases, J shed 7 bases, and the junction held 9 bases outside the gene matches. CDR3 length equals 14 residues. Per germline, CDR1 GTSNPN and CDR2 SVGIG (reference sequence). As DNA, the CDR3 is TGTGCCTGGAGTAGGACAGGGTTCGGGGTTGAAGCTTTCTTT. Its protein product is CAWSRTGFGVEAFF.

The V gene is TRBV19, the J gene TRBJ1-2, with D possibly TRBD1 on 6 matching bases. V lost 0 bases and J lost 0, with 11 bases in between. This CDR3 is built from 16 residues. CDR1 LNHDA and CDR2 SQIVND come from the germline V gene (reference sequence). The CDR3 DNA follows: TGTGCCAGTAGTATAGAGCTCGGACAGACTAACTATGGCTACACCTTC. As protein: CASSIELGQTNYGYTF. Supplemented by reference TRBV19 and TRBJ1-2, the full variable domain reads DGGITQSPKYLFRKEGQNVTLSCEQNLNHDAMYWYRQDPGQGLRLIYYSQIVNDFQKGDIAEGYSVSREKKESFPLTVTSAQKNPTAFYLCASSIELGQTNYGYTFGSGTRLTVV.

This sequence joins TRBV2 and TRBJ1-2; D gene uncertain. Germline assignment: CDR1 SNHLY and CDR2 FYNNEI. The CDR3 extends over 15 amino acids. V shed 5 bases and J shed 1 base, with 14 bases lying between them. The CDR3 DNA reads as TGTGCCAGCAGTTCCTGGAAGCGCGATAACTATGGCTACACCTTC. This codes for CASSSWKRDNYGYTF.

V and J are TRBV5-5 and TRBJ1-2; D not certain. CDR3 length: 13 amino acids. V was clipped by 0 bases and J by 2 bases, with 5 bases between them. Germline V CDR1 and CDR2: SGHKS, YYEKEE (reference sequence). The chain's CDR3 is CASSLDTNYGYTF. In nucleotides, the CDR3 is TGTGCCAGCAGCTTGGACACCAACTATGGCTACACCTTC.

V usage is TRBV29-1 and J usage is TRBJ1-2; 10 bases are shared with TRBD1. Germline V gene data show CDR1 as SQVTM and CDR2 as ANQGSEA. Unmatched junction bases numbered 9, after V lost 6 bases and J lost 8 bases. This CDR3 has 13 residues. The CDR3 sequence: CSVAWTGGGGYTF. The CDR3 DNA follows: TGCAGCGTGGCCTGGACAGGGGGAGGAGGCTACACCTTC.

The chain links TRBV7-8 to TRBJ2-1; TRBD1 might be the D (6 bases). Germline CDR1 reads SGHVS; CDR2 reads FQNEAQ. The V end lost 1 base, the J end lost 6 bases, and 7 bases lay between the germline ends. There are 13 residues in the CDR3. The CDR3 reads CASSLVGGNEQFF. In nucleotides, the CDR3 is TGTGCCAGCAGCTTAGTAGGGGGCAATGAGCAGTTCTTC.